The subject of this entry is one T cell receptor beta chain. Its binding antigen is unknown. Base-call qualities are not available, and no considerably larger clone is one nucleotide away. The sample belongs to a study of T-cell memory formation after mild COVID-19 (dated by TCRdb to 2020 to 2022). Looking at the study overall: TCR sequence clusters from the two donors were found to be largely donor specific. In a couple of donors, T-cell clones that expanded and contracted after mild COVID-19 were tracked by sequencing TCRalpha and TCRbeta repertoires over time. Two young, previously healthy adult volunteers made up the cohort, one male and one female.

The data were produced on an Illumina NovaSeq 6000. TCRalpha and TCRbeta cDNA libraries were constructed by 5'RACE with constant-segment primers, with sample barcodes and unique molecular identifiers being introduced. RNA was extracted from every sample with Trizol reagent. Libraries were amplified in two PCR steps, with a second sample barcode and Illumina TruSeq adapters added in the second step. Sequencing of the libraries was done on an Illumina NovaSeq, producing 2 x 150 bp paired-end reads. Per the original workflow: Demultiplexing of reads and collapsing into UMI-guided consensus sequences were performed with migec v1.2.7. With mixcr v2.1.11, UMI consensuses were aligned to TRA and TRB V and J templates and assembled into clonotypes. Expanded or contracted clonotypes were those called significant by both edgeR and NoisET, with noise models trained on biological replicates. edgeR calls used a false discovery rate-adjusted p below 0.01 and a log2 fold-change threshold of 1. PCA with hierarchical clustering of max-normalized trajectories of the 1000 most abundant clonotypes was used as exploratory dynamics analysis. Separately sequenced CD4+ and CD8+ repertoires were used to assign a CD4 or CD8 phenotype to each responding clone. Using fastp at Q25 and MiXCR, TCRdb reprocessed the public reads and kept productive beta chains. One record per CDR3 amino acid sequence lists the most common genes and DNA. TCRdb's processing, not the authors', yielded these V and J calls. For this sample there are roughly 500,000 distinct CDR3 sequences; 20% appear just once. Together, the top ten hold 9.5% to 15% of the sample.

Ficoll-Paque density gradient centrifugation was used to isolate PBMCs. The paper as a whole reports these results and caveats: Contracting CD4+ clones were found mainly in CM and EM memory subsets, while CD8+ clones were enriched in EMRA. Some responding clones were detected in pre-infection memory, which suggested that pre-existing cross-reactive memory T cells had joined the SARS-CoV-2 response. From day 15 to 85, contracting clones showed balanced CD4/CD8 phenotypes, whereas a second wave of clones that expanded from day 15 to 37 leaned towards CD4+. Only two mild cases were covered in the study, and larger cohorts including severe cases with pre-infection samples were considered necessary. The second-wave clones that peaked on day 37 were not confirmed to be SARS-CoV-2 specific.

Trimming takes 6 bases off V and 2 bases off J; junction bases not matched to a gene: 10. Spanning cysteine to phenylalanine, the CDR3 consists of 15 amino acids. CDR3 DNA is the only sequence kept; it has 45 bases, read in frame from the first base. Via the germline V gene, CDR1 is SGHRS and CDR2 YFSETQ. Sequencing used PBMCs or a T cell subset sorted from them (not recorded which). The rearrangement joined TRBV5-1 to TRBJ2-7; 8 bases in the middle match TRBD2. This sequence was found in an adult woman who had mild COVID-19 (a few samples of this study predate the infection). The sample titles of this study are shuffled in the database, so cell type and time point are left out; the donor was told from shared clones. For the CDR3, the sequence is CASTSRGGLAYEQYF. The nucleotides read TGCGCCAGCACCTCCCGGGGGGGCCTGGCCTACGAGCAGTACTTC.